Following are 14 T cell receptor beta chains from one sample sequenced in a study of graft-versus-host responses after intestinal transplantation. Labeling with CFSE marked about 200,000 responder cells, which were plated with about 200,000 irradiated, violet-dye-labeled stimulator cells. The assay was immunoSEQ multiplex PCR, and TCRdb's table has in-frame clones only and misses some. The table records approximately 14,000 clones, roughly a third of them present only once. The sequencing used alloreactive CD8+ T cells from a mixed lymphocyte reaction culture, collected before intestinal transplant. Specified subset: CFSE-low proliferating T cells sorted from roughly 6-day pre-transplant mixed lymphocyte reaction (GvH or HvG direction). These TCRs come from a human patient who received an intestinal transplant.

V usage is TRBV19 and J usage is TRBJ1-1, with no clear D. V was clipped by 7 bases and J by 4 bases, with 4 bases between them. CDR3 length equals 10 residues. CDR1 is LNHDA, CDR2 SQIVND, per germline (reference sequence). The CDR3 DNA is TGTGCCAGTAAGGCCACTGAAGCTTTCTTT. As protein: CASKATEAFF.

Here the CDR3 reads CASSSYTEAFF. The DNA of the CDR3 is TGTGCCAGCAGCTCCTACACTGAAGCTTTCTTT. This chain links TRBV5-6 with TRBJ1-1; D is unresolved. The germline V gene encodes CDR1 SGHDT and CDR2 YYEEEE. With 3 bases removed from V and 3 bases from J, the gap between germline ends came to 3 bases. The CDR3 consists of 11 residues.

The V call is TRBV19, the J call TRBJ1-2; tentatively, D is TRBD1 (5 bases). Germline V gene data show CDR1 as LNHDA and CDR2 as SQIVND (reference sequence). V was pared by 5 bases and J by 7 bases, with 17 bases between. This CDR3 is built from 14 residues. CDR3 sequence: CASSPRGGGSGYTF. The CDR3 bases are TGTGCCAGTAGTCCGCGCGGGGGAGGATCTGGCTACACCTTC.

This sequence joins TRBV27 and TRBJ1-5; D may be TRBD1 (6 bases). The CDR3 is 14 amino acids. V was cut by 6 bases and J by 5 bases, with 14 bases left in between. The germline CDR1 and CDR2 sequences are MNHEY and SMNVEV (reference sequence). In DNA, the CDR3 is TGTGCCAGCAGACTAATACAGGGCCATCAGCCCCAGCATTTT. Amino acid sequence: CASRLIQGHQPQHF.

The chain is built from TRBV4-1 and TRBJ2-4; D may be TRBD1 (7 bases). The V end lost 4 bases, the J end lost 0 bases, and 16 bases lay between the germline ends. Germline CDR1 and CDR2: MGHRA and YSYEKL. The CDR3 spans 17 residues. CDR3 in DNA: TGCGCCAGCAGCCCCCTAGCGACAGGGTTAGCCAAAAACATTCAGTACTTC. Amino acids: CASSPLATGLAKNIQYF.

Comment on this clone: Compared with germline, one end of the junction differs, possibly owing to a read error. The V call is TRBV2, the J call TRBJ1-1; D uncertain. This CDR3 spans 13 amino acids. Germline assignment: CDR1 SNHLY and CDR2 FYNNEI. CDR3 sequence (DNA): TGTGTCAGCGACCCATACATGAACACTGAAGCTTTCTTT. This sequence encodes CVSDPYMNTEAFF.

The rearrangement joins TRBV13 to TRBJ1-1; D is unresolved. Germline values: CDR1 PRHDT, CDR2 FYEKMQ (reference sequence). The CDR3 length is 13 residues. V gave up 6 bases and J gave up 2 bases, with 10 bases separating them. CDR3 residues: CASSPVLNTEAFF. DNA of the CDR3: TGTGCCAGCAGTCCCGTGCTCAACACTGAAGCTTTCTTT.

V is TRBV6-4 and J is TRBJ2-1, with a weak D call TRBD2 (6 bases). The CDR3 covers 16 residues. Trimming took off 3 bases at V and 9 bases at J, with 21 bases between the two ends. CDR1 and CDR2 from the germline V gene are MRHNA and SNTAGT. As DNA, the CDR3 is TGTGCCAGCAGTGAAACCGGACCTAGCTTGGGGGGTGAGCAGTTCTTC. Encoded protein: CASSETGPSLGGEQFF.

This clone has a handful of counts. This chain connects TRBV6-5 to TRBJ1-1; 8 bases fit TRBD1. With V trimmed by 5 bases and J by 7 bases, 6 bases remained unmatched. The CDR3 is made up of 13 amino acids. Germline V lookup: CDR1 MNHEY, CDR2 SVGAGI. The CDR3 nucleotides are TGTGCCAGCAGTGCGACAGGGGTTGGTGAAGCTTTCTTT. Amino acid sequence: CASSATGVGEAFF.

By frequency in the sample, this clone is medium-sized. This chain uses TRBV18 with TRBJ2-5, with a possible D match to TRBD2 (6 bases). The CDR3 is 18 amino acids. Trimming cost V 4 bases and J 3 bases, with 24 bases left between them. Germline CDR1 is KGHSH and CDR2 is LQKENI. In DNA form, the CDR3 reads TGTGCCAGCTCACGAATCCCTTTTGAGGGCGGGGAGAAAGAGACCCAGTACTTC. Translating gives CASSRIPFEGGEKETQYF.

The chain has TRBV2 and TRBJ2-1, with a weak D call TRBD2 (5 bases). V was trimmed by 7 bases and J by 10 bases, leaving 11 bases between them. This CDR3 region has 11 residues. Germline loops: CDR1 SNHLY, CDR2 FYNNEI. The CDR3 DNA reads TGTGCCAGCACCTCAATAGCGGAGCAGTTCTTC. Its translation is CASTSIAEQFF.

This chain uses TRBV27 with TRBJ2-1, with 7 bases that match TRBD2. Germline V lookup: CDR1 MNHEY, CDR2 SMNVEV (reference sequence). The CDR3 has 14 residues. The V gene end was trimmed by 3 bases and the J gene end by 3 bases; junction bases not matched to a gene: 2. The DNA of the CDR3 is TGTGCCAGCAGTTTGGGGGGGATCTACAATGAGCAGTTCTTC. It translates to CASSLGGIYNEQFF.

The gene calls are TRBV2 and TRBJ1-3, with D maybe TRBD1 (5 bases). The CDR3 length is 14 residues. Germline CDR1 is SNHLY and CDR2 is FYNNEI. V was trimmed by 8 bases and J by 5 bases, leaving 16 bases between them. The CDR3 here is CASPGGGERNTIYF. For the CDR3, the DNA is TGTGCCAGCCCTGGGGGGGGAGAAAGAAACACCATATATTTT.

The rearrangement joins TRBV6-5 to TRBJ2-7, with 10 bases identical to TRBD1. The CDR3 covers 15 residues. CDR1 and CDR2 from the germline V gene are MNHEY and SVGAGI. After removal of 4 bases from V and 4 bases from J, the junction contained 7 bases not matched to a gene. The CDR3 DNA is TGTGCCAGCAGTTTATACCTGGGACAGGGGTACGAGCAGTACTTC. This encodes CASSLYLGQGYEQYF.